This TCR beta chain was observed in a study of beta chain features in type 1 diabetes. The authors reverse transcribed all of the isolated RNA, so sequencing captured expressed TCRB transcripts. The method was immunoSEQ multiplex PCR; TCRdb's version includes in-frame clones alone and lacks a portion of them. The sample has 900,000 or so clones; roughly 15% are singletons. CDR1 is MGHDK, CDR2 SYGVNS, per germline. With 4 bases removed from V and 7 bases from J, the gap between germline ends came to 8 bases. The CDR3 sequence is 13 residues long. Sequencing input: naive CD4+ T cells from blood. This chain uses TRBV25-1 with TRBJ1-6, with D hard to call. The receptor comes from a woman in her late teens or twenties in good health. CDR3 DNA: TGTGCCAGCAGTGCCAAATGGAATTCACCCCTCCACTTT. It translates to CASSAKWNSPLHF.